Given below is one TCR beta chain in context. No cognate antigen has been identified for it. No clone much larger than this one lies a single base away; base qualities are absent. In the paper's terms, the time point label means: about 28 days (+/-7) after the second vaccine dose. AZD1222 recipients whose second dose came at about 4 weeks and those whose second dose came at about 12 weeks were combined into one group, since spike-specific TCR depth and breadth did not differ between the two schedules. Vaccinee samples came from UK trials COV001 and COV002, including a single-blind randomized controlled phase 2/3 trial of AZD1222 (ChAdOx1 nCoV-19) in healthy adults. For TCRbeta chain sequencing, PBMC samples from trial participants were taken at day 0 and at day 28 after the second dose. The cysteine opens and the phenylalanine closes a CDR3 of 19 amino acids. This entry keeps only the CDR3 DNA: 57 bases, framed from base 1. Based on the germline V gene, the CDR1 and CDR2 sequences are SGHNT and YENEEA. At the junction V is shortened by 1 base and J by 6 bases; bases outside the gene matches: 16.

The data were obtained in a study of T cell responses to AZD1222 COVID-19 vaccine (dated by TCRdb to about 2021). For the study in its entirety: A total of 233 trial participants underwent TCR sequencing, of whom about 210 had received two doses of AZD1222 and some 25 had received two doses of the MenACWY control vaccine. Trial participants were enrolled into age subgroups of 18-55, 56-69 and 70-plus years, which contained around 150, 28 and 57 TCR-sequenced participants, respectively.

The CDR3 regions of human TCRbeta chains were analyzed by immunosequencing. The paper's data handling went like this. TCRs in the repertoires were compared against a reference library of SARS-CoV-2-specific TCRs that had been generated with the MIRA antigen-specificity platform. Breadth was defined as the fraction of unique TCRs that were SARS-CoV-2-associated. Depth was defined as the fraction of total T cells that were SARS-CoV-2-associated. Using the MIRA data, each spike-specific TCR was assigned both to the spike region to which the TCR was reactive and to a CD4 or CD8 class. Log10-transformed breadth and depth values were compared by one-way ANOVA with Sidak's multiple comparisons tests. Entries here come from immuneACCESS through TCRdb and include only in-frame sequences with V and J called. Some clones fail to appear in such tables; in the studies checked, an unresolved V gene covers under half of the shortfall, and the cause of the remainder is unknown. V, J and clone size are taken as reported in that table, and D and trimming were inferred from the DNA itself. The sample contains more than 95,000 clones, roughly 87% of them found a single time. In total, the top ten clones hold 35% to 50% of the sample.

Beyond this particular receptor, the publication reports: Conclusions about previously exposed vaccinees were limited because only six or seven AZD1222 recipients were SARS-CoV-2 seropositive at baseline. After two AZD1222 doses, both the breadth and the depth of spike-specific TCRs were significantly higher than at day 0 and than in MenACWY recipients. Participants were mostly white British and included more females than males, and it was suggested by the authors that clonal diversity may have been underestimated. The whole spike protein was spanned by vaccine-associated CD4 TCRs, and dominant responses were seen in regions 160-218 and 743-854. The 56-69-year group was small, and its depth increase did not reach significance, likely because of low power. Because no day 14 peak-response samples were available, repertoires were characterized only after the peak T cell response. Reportedly, almost half of the unique spike-specific TCRs recognized epitopes lying outside the regions that are mutated in the B.1.351 and B.1.1.7 variants.

The sequence links TRBV11-3 to TRBJ2-2; a stretch of 8 junction bases matches TRBD1. The specimen comprised peripheral blood, sampled 28 days after the second AZD1222 dose. This receptor was taken from an adult who received the AZD1222 COVID-19 vaccine. The CDR3 region: CASSLGDKSGTGESGELFF. The DNA sequence reads TGTGCCAGCAGCTTAGGAGATAAATCCGGGACAGGAGAATCCGGGGAGCTGTTTTTT.